A single sample is the source of the 17 T cell receptor beta chains below, sequenced in a study of identical twins. TCRdb independently ran MiXCR on the 5' RACE reads; one entry per CDR3 protein. The table shows a few hundred thousand distinct CDR3 sequences, with approximately 8.8% occurring only once. The sample was naive T cells sorted from blood. Receptors originate from a woman in her fifties or sixties in good health.

As regards this clonotype: A read error may be the cause here, since a much bigger clone is one base away. DNA for the CDR3: TGCGCCAGCAGCTTGGCCCGGACAGGCACCGGGGACCTGTTTTTT. Residues: CASSLARTGTGDLFF. V usage is TRBV5-1 and J usage is TRBJ2-2; 7 nucleotides match TRBD1. The germline V gene has CDR1 SGHRS and CDR2 YFSETQ. The CDR3 totals 15 residues. Looking up the rest from reference TRBV5-1 and TRBJ2-2 gives the full variable domain: KAGVTQTPRYLIKTRGQQVTLSCSPISGHRSVSWYQQTPGQGLQFLFEYFSETQRNKGNFPGRFSGRQFSNSRSEMNVSTLELGDSALYLCASSLARTGTGDLFFGEGSRLTVL.

The chain is built from TRBV24-1 and TRBJ1-1; D perhaps matches TRBD1 (5 bases). Germline V gene data show CDR1 as KGHDR and CDR2 as SFDVKD. V was clipped by 7 bases and J by 2 bases, with 10 bases between them. The length of the CDR3 is 13 residues. The CDR3 spells CATRLGLNTEAFF. The CDR3 region has the DNA TGTGCCACCAGGTTGGGGCTAAACACTGAAGCTTTCTTT.

The rearrangement links TRBV29-1 to TRBJ1-1, with a possible D match to TRBD1 (5 bases). The CDR3 consists of 14 residues. Trimming took off 2 bases at V and 1 base at J, with 11 bases between the two ends. Germline CDR1 is SQVTM and CDR2 is ANQGSEA. CDR3 sequence: CSVERGVGNTEAFF. CDR3 DNA: TGCAGCGTTGAAAGAGGGGTAGGGAACACTGAAGCTTTCTTT.

The sample holds a few counts of this clonotype. DNA for the CDR3: TGTGCCAGCAGTTACGGGGTGGCGAACACCGGGGAGCTGTTTTTT. The encoded protein is CASSYGVANTGELFF. The chain is built from TRBV12-3 or TRBV12-4 and TRBJ2-2, with D maybe TRBD2 (5 bases). The CDR3 consists of 15 residues. V lost 4 bases and J 0 bases, leaving 9 bases between the germline ends.

In nucleotides, the CDR3 is TGTGCCAGCAGCTTGGGACTAGCGGAATACGAGCAGTACGTC. As protein: CASSLGLAEYEQYV. V usage is TRBV7-8 and J usage is TRBJ2-7; 11 bases align to TRBD2. The V gene's germline CDR1 is SGHVS and CDR2 FQNEAQ. The ends lost 3 bases at V and 4 bases at J; junction bases unmatched: 2. The CDR3 loop spans 14 amino acids.

This clonotype was detected a few times. V is TRBV11-2 and J is TRBJ1-4; D not resolved. V was clipped by 2 bases and J by 8 bases, with 3 bases between them. The germline CDR1 and CDR2 sequences are SGHAT and FQNNGV. CDR3 length: 11 amino acids. The CDR3 DNA follows: TGTGCCAGCAGCTTAAGGGAAAAACTGTTTTTT. It yields the protein CASSLREKLFF.

CDR3: CATSLQGTATPGTDTQYF. The CDR3 coding sequence is TGTGCCACCAGCCTCCAGGGGACAGCCACCCCGGGCACAGATACGCAGTATTTT. The J gene is TRBJ2-3, the V gene TRBV15, with 7 bases fitting TRBD1. In germline, CDR1 is LNHNV, CDR2 YYDKDF (reference sequence). This CDR3 spans 18 amino acids. J was trimmed by 1 base and V by 5 bases; bases with no gene match: 15.

At least ten counts were recorded for this clonotype. The V call is TRBV10-3, the J call TRBJ2-3, with D unresolved. The CDR3 has 14 amino acids. Trimming took 8 bases from V and 0 from J, leaving 12 bases between them. The V gene's germline CDR1 is ENHRY and CDR2 SYGVKD. CDR3 coding DNA: TGTGCCATCTCGAATTCCGCTAGCACAGATACGCAGTATTTT. This translates into CAISNSASTDTQYF.

This sequence joins TRBV20-1 and TRBJ1-5, with D perhaps TRBD1 (5 bases). Germline lookup yields CDR1 DFQATT and CDR2 SNEGSKA (reference sequence). Trimming shortened V by 4 bases and J by 2 bases, and 12 bases separated the two germline ends. The CDR3 totals 14 residues. The CDR3 DNA reads as TGCAGTGCTATAGGGGAGTGGGGCAATCAGCCCCAGCATTTT. Its protein is CSAIGEWGNQPQHF.

The sample holds many counts of this clonotype. This chain uses TRBV6-5 with TRBJ2-2; D perhaps matches TRBD2 (6 bases). The CDR3 is 16 amino acids. Germline assignment: CDR1 MNHEY and CDR2 SVGAGI. Trimming removed 6 bases at V and 6 bases at J, with 20 bases between. CDR3 in amino acids: CASSLTSPEHSGELFF. The CDR3 DNA reads TGTGCCAGCAGCCTTACTAGCCCCGAACATTCCGGGGAGCTGTTTTTT.

This clonotype was observed a few times. The chain couples TRBV6-1 to TRBJ2-5; D perhaps matches TRBD2 (6 bases). CDR3 length equals 15 residues. Trimming took off 4 bases at V and 5 bases at J, with 17 bases between the two ends. CDR1 is MNHNS and CDR2 is SASEGT in the germline V gene. DNA of the CDR3: TGTGCCAGCAGTGGCATCCTTGGGGGGTCCGAGACCCAGTACTTC. This gives the protein CASSGILGGSETQYF.

This clonotype has a count of ten or more. The V gene is TRBV6-1, the J gene TRBJ2-3; D perhaps matches TRBD1 (6 bases). The V and J ends lost 4 bases and 3 bases respectively, with 11 bases between them. Germline CDR1 MNHNS, CDR2 SASEGT. This CDR3 is 14 amino acids long. The CDR3, as DNA: TGTGCCAGCAGTGCGGGACAAACTACAGATACGCAGTATTTT. Residues: CASSAGQTTDTQYF.

This clonotype has a count of ten or more. Here the CDR3 reads CASSFSGQGGNQPQHF. In nucleotides, the CDR3 is TGTGCCAGCAGTTTTTCTGGACAGGGGGGTAATCAGCCCCAGCATTTT. The V call is TRBV12-3 or TRBV12-4, the J call TRBJ1-5, with TRBD1 identical over 10 bases. Unmatched junction bases numbered 6, after V lost 3 bases and J lost 4 bases. This CDR3 is 16 amino acids long.

This clonotype appeared many times. This chain joins TRBV24-1 and TRBJ2-2; maybe TRBD2 (6 bases). V was shortened by 0 bases and J by 6 bases, with 7 bases between the two germline ends. Looked up from germline, CDR1 is KGHDR and CDR2 is SFDVKD. There are 14 residues in the CDR3. CDR3 DNA sequence: TGTGCCACCAGTGATTTGTGGGAGGCCGGGGAGCTGTTTTTT. Translation gives CATSDLWEAGELFF.

A single count supports this clonotype. This chain links TRBV7-7 with TRBJ2-5; D is perhaps TRBD1 or TRBD2 (5 bases each). V dropped 2 bases and J dropped 4 bases, with 8 bases sitting between them. Germline lookup yields CDR1 SSHAT and CDR2 FNYEAQ (reference sequence). This CDR3 has 13 amino acids. The CDR3 loop reads CASSLRDGETQYF. Here the CDR3 DNA reads TGTGCCAGCAGCTTACGGGACGGAGAGACCCAGTACTTC.

This clonotype was observed a few times. This chain joins TRBV5-1 and TRBJ1-5, with D maybe TRBD1 (5 bases). Deletions cut 0 bases from V and 0 bases from J, with 10 bases between. The CDR3 sequence is 16 residues long. CDR1 and CDR2 (germline): SGHRS, YFSETQ. The CDR3 coding sequence is TGCGCCAGCAGCTTGGAGGCGGGGGGTAGCAATCAGCCCCAGCATTTT. This sequence encodes CASSLEAGGSNQPQHF.

The table lists this clonotype with a few counts. V gene TRBV7-6 combines with J gene TRBJ2-1, with a possible D match to TRBD2 (5 bases). In germline, CDR1 is SGHVS, CDR2 FNYEAQ. This CDR3 comprises 15 residues. The V gene lost 0 bases and the J gene lost 4 bases, with 10 bases spanning the gap. CDR3 DNA sequence: TGTGCCAGCAGCTTAGCTCGGAGGTCTTACAATGAGCAGTTCTTC. As protein: CASSLARRSYNEQFF. The whole variable domain, remainder taken from reference TRBV7-6 and TRBJ2-1, is GAGVSQSPRYKVTKRGQDVALRCDPISGHVSLYWYRQALGQGPEFLTYFNYEAQQDKSGLPNDRFSAERPEGSISTLTIQRTEQRDSAMYRCASSLARRSYNEQFFGPGTRLTVL.